These T cell receptor beta chains were read from a single sample in a study of shared clonotypes between healthy human individuals. Repertoires were generated with immunoSEQ multiplex PCR, while TCRdb's copy carries only in-frame clones and drops some. The sample has about 2,500,000 clones, around nine tenths seen once. Sample: naive CD4+ T cells sorted from blood. The receptors come from a man younger than 35 in good health. CDR3s include the opening cysteine and the closing phenylalanine or tryptophan. A D gene is named only where the DNA matches it firmly. Size is stated for part of the rows, as once, few or many counts, or as a class when the clone is expanded.

size,J,D,V,CDR3,DNA
NA,TRBJ2-5,TRBD2,TRBV18,CASSPRAGVTQETQYF,TGTGCCAGCTCACCTAGGGCGGGGGTCACGCAAGAGACCCAGTACTTC
NA,TRBJ2-7,NA,TRBV30,CAWSVRQGGEQYF,TGTGCCTGGAGTGTACGGCAGGGTGGCGAGCAGTACTTC
few,TRBJ1-1,NA,TRBV2,CASQTDFNTEAFF,TGTGCCAGCCAAACAGACTTCAACACTGAAGCTTTCTTT
NA,TRBJ2-7,NA,TRBV10-3,CAISESAEQYF,TGTGCCATCAGTGAGTCGGCTGAGCAGTACTTC
NA,TRBJ2-1,TRBD2,TRBV11-2,CASSRDYPYNEQFF,TGTGCCAGCAGCCGGGACTATCCTTACAATGAGCAGTTCTTC
NA,TRBJ2-1,TRBD2,TRBV6-6,CASSSLAGGGGEQFF,TGTGCCAGCAGTTCTCTAGCGGGAGGGGGGGGAGAGCAGTTCTTC
NA,TRBJ1-6,TRBD1,TRBV5-1,CASSLARGQGSPLHF,TGCGCCAGCAGCTTGGCCCGCGGACAGGGTTCACCCCTCCACTTT
NA,TRBJ2-1,NA,TRBV21-1,CASSRPGGPYNEQFF,TGTGCCAGCAGCAGACCGGGGGGGCCCTACAATGAGCAGTTCTTC
NA,TRBJ2-7,NA,TRBV5-1,CASSLDGQGGYEQYF,TGCGCCAGCAGCTTGGACGGGCAGGGCGGCTACGAGCAGTACTTC
few,TRBJ2-7,NA,TRBV5-8,CASSRGRNYEQYF,TGTGCCAGCAGCAGGGGCCGGAACTACGAGCAGTACTTC
NA,TRBJ2-5,NA,TRBV18,CASSPPARGSETQYF,TGTGCCAGCTCACCACCGGCTCGGGGGTCAGAGACCCAGTACTTC
NA,TRBJ2-2,TRBD2,TRBV19,CASSISGVTGELFF,TGTGCCAGTAGTATAAGCGGGGTCACCGGGGAGCTGTTTTTT
NA,TRBJ1-5,NA,TRBV2,CASSGGAGEQPQHF,TGTGCCAGCAGTGGGGGGGCAGGGGAGCAGCCCCAGCATTTT
few,TRBJ1-1,TRBD1,TRBV29-1,CSVAFTGGLNTEAFF,TGCAGCGTTGCTTTTACAGGGGGATTGAACACTGAAGCTTTCTTT
NA,TRBJ2-7,TRBD1,TRBV28,CASRAGTVTYEQYF,TGTGCCAGCAGGGCCGGGACAGTGACCTACGAGCAGTACTTC
NA,TRBJ2-2,TRBD1,TRBV28,CASKQGATGELFF,TGTGCCAGCAAACAGGGGGCAACCGGGGAGCTGTTTTTT
NA,TRBJ1-3,NA,TRBV9,CASSVSNSGNTIYF,TGTGCCAGCAGCGTATCCAACTCTGGAAACACCATATATTTT